This TCR beta chain was documented in a study of shared clonotypes between healthy human individuals. Study-wide points: Compared with clonotypes that all four donors shared, non-shared clonotypes had lower generation probabilities.

The method was immunoSEQ multiplex PCR; TCRdb's version includes in-frame clones alone and lacks a portion of them. The data hold around 2,000,000 clones, with roughly 95% observed a single time. Only CD45RO-negative cells positively selected for CCR7 counted as naive CD8 cells, so terminally differentiated effector memory CD45RA+ cells were excluded. CDR1 SEHNR and CDR2 FQNEAQ come from the germline V gene (reference sequence). V lost 4 bases to trimming and J lost 1 base, with 13 bases between them. CDR3 length equals 16 residues. This clone was seen just once. Its antigen is currently unknown. The chain joins TRBV7-9 to TRBJ2-2; a weak D match, TRBD1 (6 bases). The source is a man aged 18 to 30 in good health. Input material: naive CD8+ T cells sorted from blood. The CDR3 loop reads CASSSDSGENTGELFF. In nucleotides, the CDR3 is TGTGCCAGCAGCTCGGACAGCGGTGAGAACACCGGGGAGCTGTTTTTT. The complete variable domain, with remaining parts taken from reference TRBV7-9 and TRBJ2-2, reads DTGVSQNPRHKITKRGQNVTFRCDPISEHNRLYWYRQTLGQGPEFLTYFQNEAQLEKSRLLSDRFSAERPKGSFSTLEIQRTEQGDSAMYLCASSSDSGENTGELFFGEGSRLTVL.